This T cell receptor (beta chain) was recorded in a study of T-cell reconstitution after alpha-beta-depleted transplantation in children. The study, taken as a whole, reports: Newly produced T cells mostly accounted for T-cell counts and diversity one year post-transplant. Several hundred expanded graft clones reportedly gave rise to the alpha-beta T cells present about two months after transplant. For some patients, TCRbeta diversity was high at day 60 because of recipient T cells and thymic progenitors that survived.

V lost 2 bases and J 0 bases, leaving 4 bases between the germline ends. The CDR3 loop spans 13 amino acids. Germline lookup yields CDR1 MNHEY and CDR2 SVGEGT. Researchers prepared the TCRbeta library using unique molecular identifiers, the study reports. TCRdb ran MiXCR on the PCR reads and lists one entry per CDR3 protein. The sample has 450,000 to 700,000 distinct CDR3 sequences, 25% to 30% seen once. This clonotype was observed a handful of times. No antigen is known for it. Sample: PBMCs, taken before TCRalphabeta/CD19-depleted stem cell transplant. The chain carries TRBV6-2 or TRBV6-3 and TRBJ2-5, with unresolved D. This TCR was recovered from a boy under two years old with Wiskott-Aldrich syndrome, due to receive a stem cell transplant. CDR3 residues: CASSYMYQETQYF. The CDR3 DNA is TGTGCCAGCAGTTACATGTACCAAGAGACCCAGTACTTC.